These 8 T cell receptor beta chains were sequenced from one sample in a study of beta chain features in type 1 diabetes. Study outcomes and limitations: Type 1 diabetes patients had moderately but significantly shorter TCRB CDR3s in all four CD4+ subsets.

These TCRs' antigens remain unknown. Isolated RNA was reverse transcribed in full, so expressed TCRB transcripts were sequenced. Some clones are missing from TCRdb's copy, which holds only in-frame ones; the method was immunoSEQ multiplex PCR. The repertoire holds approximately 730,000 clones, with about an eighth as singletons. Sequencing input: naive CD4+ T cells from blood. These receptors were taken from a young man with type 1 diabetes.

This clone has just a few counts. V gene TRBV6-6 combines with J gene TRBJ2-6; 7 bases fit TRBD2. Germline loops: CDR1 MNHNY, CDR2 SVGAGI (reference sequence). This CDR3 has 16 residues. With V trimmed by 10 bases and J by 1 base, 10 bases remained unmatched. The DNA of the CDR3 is TGTGCCAACTCGGGGAGGGATCAGTCTGGGGCCAACGTCCTGACTTTC. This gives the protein CANSGRDQSGANVLTF.

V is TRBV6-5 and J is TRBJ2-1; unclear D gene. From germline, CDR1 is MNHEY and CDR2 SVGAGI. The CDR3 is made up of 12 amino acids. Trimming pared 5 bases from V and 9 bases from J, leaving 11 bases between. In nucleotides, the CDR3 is TGTGCCAGCAGTAACCCAGCTACTGAGCAGTTCTTC. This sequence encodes CASSNPATEQFF.

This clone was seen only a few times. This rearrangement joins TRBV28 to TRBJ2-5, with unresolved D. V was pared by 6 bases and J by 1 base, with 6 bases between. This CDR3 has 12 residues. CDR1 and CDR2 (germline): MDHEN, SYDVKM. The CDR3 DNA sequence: TGTGCCAGCAGGCTGACCCAAGAGACCCAGTACTTC. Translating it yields CASRLTQETQYF.

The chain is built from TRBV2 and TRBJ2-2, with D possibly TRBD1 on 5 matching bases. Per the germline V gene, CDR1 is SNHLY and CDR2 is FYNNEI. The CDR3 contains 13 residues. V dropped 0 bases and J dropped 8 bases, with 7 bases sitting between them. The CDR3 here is CASSEAGPGELFF. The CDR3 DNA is TGTGCCAGCAGTGAAGCGGGGCCAGGGGAGCTGTTTTTT.

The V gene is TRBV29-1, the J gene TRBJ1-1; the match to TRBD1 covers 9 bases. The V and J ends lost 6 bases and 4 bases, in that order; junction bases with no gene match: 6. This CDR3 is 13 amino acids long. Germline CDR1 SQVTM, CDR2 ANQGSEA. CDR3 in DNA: TGCAGCGTGCGGACAGGGGTGAGCACTGAAGCTTTCTTT. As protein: CSVRTGVSTEAFF.

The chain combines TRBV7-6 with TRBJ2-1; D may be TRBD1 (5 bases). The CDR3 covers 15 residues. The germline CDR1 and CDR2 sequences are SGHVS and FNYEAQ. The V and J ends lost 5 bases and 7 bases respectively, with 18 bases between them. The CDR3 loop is CASSLGPIPANEQFF. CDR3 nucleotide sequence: TGTGCCAGCAGCCTGGGGCCGATTCCGGCGAATGAGCAGTTCTTC.

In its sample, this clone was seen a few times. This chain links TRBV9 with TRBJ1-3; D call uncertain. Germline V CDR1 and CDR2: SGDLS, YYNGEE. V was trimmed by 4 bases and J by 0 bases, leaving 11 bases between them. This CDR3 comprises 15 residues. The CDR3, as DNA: TGTGCCAGCAGCCAACGAGGAGGCTCTGGAAACACCATATATTTT. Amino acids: CASSQRGGSGNTIYF.

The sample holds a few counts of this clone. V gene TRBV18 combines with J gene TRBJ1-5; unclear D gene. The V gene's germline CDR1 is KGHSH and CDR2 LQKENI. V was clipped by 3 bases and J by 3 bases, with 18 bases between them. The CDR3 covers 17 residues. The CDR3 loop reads CASSPLAPGDPNQPQHF. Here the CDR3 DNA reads TGTGCCAGCTCACCCCTCGCACCCGGGGATCCCAATCAGCCCCAGCATTTT.